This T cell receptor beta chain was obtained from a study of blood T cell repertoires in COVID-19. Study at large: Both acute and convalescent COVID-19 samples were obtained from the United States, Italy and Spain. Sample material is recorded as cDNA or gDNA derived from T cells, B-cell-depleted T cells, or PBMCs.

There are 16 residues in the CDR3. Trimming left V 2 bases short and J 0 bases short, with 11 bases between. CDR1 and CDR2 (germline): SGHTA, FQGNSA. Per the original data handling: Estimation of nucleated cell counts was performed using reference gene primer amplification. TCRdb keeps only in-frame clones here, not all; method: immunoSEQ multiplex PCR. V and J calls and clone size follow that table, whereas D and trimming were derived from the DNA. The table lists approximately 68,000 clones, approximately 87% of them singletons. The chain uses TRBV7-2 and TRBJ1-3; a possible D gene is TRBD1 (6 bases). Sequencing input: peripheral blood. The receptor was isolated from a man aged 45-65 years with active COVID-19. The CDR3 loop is CASSLRGQNSGNTIYF. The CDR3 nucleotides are TGTGCCAGCAGCTTACGGGGACAAAACTCTGGAAACACCATATATTTT.